The 11 T cell receptor beta chains listed next were all sequenced from one sample in a study of T cells in localized non-small cell lung cancer (dated by TCRdb to 2020 to 2022). To prepare the library, the immunoSEQ multiplex PCR assay was applied. What TCRdb holds here is the immuneACCESS table cut down to in-frame rearrangements. Part of the clones is not present; checked against another copy, under half of the missing clones reflect an unresolved V gene, and the others are unexplained. This sample gives around 91,000 clones in total; roughly 87% of them show up just once. Clones ranked in the top ten supply approximately 15% of the sample. Sequencing was performed on peripheral blood, taken before any cancer treatment. These receptors were taken from a man aged 35 to 69 with stage I squamous cell lung carcinoma.

The CDR3 region has the DNA TGTGCCAGCAGACCCCCTACGGCGAACACTGAAGCTTTCTTT. This translates into CASRPPTANTEAFF. The chain employs TRBV6-5 and TRBJ1-1; D call uncertain. Trimming pared 6 bases from V and 1 base from J, leaving 12 bases between. CDR3 length equals 14 residues. From germline, CDR1 is MNHEY and CDR2 SVGAGI.

This chain uses TRBV7-9 with TRBJ1-2; 7 bases agree with TRBD1. Per germline, CDR1 SEHNR and CDR2 FQNEAQ (reference sequence). CDR3 length equals 14 residues. The V and J ends lost 1 base and 4 bases, in that order; junction bases with no gene match: 3. The CDR3 DNA follows: TGTGCCAGCAGCTTAGGGGACAGCTCCTATGGCTACACCTTC. This gives the protein CASSLGDSSYGYTF. Together with reference TRBV7-9 and TRBJ1-2, the CDR3 gives the full variable domain: DTGVSQNPRHKITKRGQNVTFRCDPISEHNRLYWYRQTLGQGPEFLTYFQNEAQLEKSRLLSDRFSAERPKGSFSTLEIQRTEQGDSAMYLCASSLGDSSYGYTFGSGTRLTVV.

This chain links TRBV4-1 with TRBJ1-1, with D maybe TRBD1 (5 bases). The CDR3 is 17 amino acids. Trimming stripped 3 bases from V and 2 bases from J, with 19 bases between. Germline V lookup: CDR1 MGHRA, CDR2 YSYEKL. The CDR3 nucleotides read TGCGCCAGCAGCCATCACAGGAGCCTTCAGGGTAACACTGAAGCTTTCTTT. Its protein product is CASSHHRSLQGNTEAFF.

This clone was recorded only once. The V call is TRBV7-6, the J call TRBJ2-1; 7 bases agree with TRBD2. The CDR3 totals 14 residues. The V and J ends lost 4 bases and 6 bases, in that order; junction bases with no gene match: 6. Germline V gene sequence: CDR1 SGHVS, CDR2 FNYEAQ. Here the CDR3 reads CASSSWDYRNEQFF. In nucleotides, the CDR3 is TGTGCCAGCAGCTCGTGGGACTATCGCAATGAGCAGTTCTTC.

The rearrangement uses TRBV29-1 and TRBJ1-1; 7 bases are a match to TRBD1. With V trimmed by 4 bases and J by 1 base, 3 bases remained unmatched. The germline CDR1 and CDR2 sequences are SQVTM and ANQGSEA. This CDR3 contains 13 residues. As DNA, the CDR3 is TGCAGCGTTGTAGAGGGGGCGAACACTGAAGCTTTCTTT. Its protein is CSVVEGANTEAFF.

The chain combines TRBV7-3 with TRBJ1-3; D uncertain. The CDR3 has 13 residues. Germline assignment: CDR1 SGHTA and CDR2 FQGTGA. With 5 bases removed from V and 0 bases from J, the gap between germline ends came to 5 bases. The CDR3 protein is CASSPNSGNTIYF. The DNA for the CDR3 is TGTGCCAGCAGCCCCAACTCTGGAAACACCATATATTTT.

This clone has only one observation. The chain links TRBV6-5 to TRBJ1-1; a possible D gene is TRBD1 (5 bases). The CDR3 runs to 14 residues. The V and J ends lost 10 bases and 0 bases respectively, with 15 bases between them. The germline gives CDR1 MNHEY, CDR2 SVGAGI. The CDR3 loop reads CATSNPGLNTEAFF. DNA for the CDR3: TGTGCCACCTCGAACCCGGGGCTGAACACTGAAGCTTTCTTT.

This chain joins TRBV18 and TRBJ2-7; 7 positions agree with TRBD2. The CDR3 is 16 residues long. V lost 3 bases, J lost 5 bases, and 13 bases stayed unmatched. From germline, CDR1 is KGHSH and CDR2 LQKENI. CDR3 region: CASSPSVRGRGDEQYF. The CDR3 nucleotides read TGTGCCAGCTCACCTTCAGTCCGGGGCCGGGGGGACGAGCAGTACTTC.

This sequence joins TRBV7-6 and TRBJ2-5; no firm D call. Germline lookup yields CDR1 SGHVS and CDR2 FNYEAQ. The V end lost 5 bases, the J end lost 4 bases, and 8 bases lay between the germline ends. The CDR3 length is 12 residues. CDR3 region: CASSEPLETQYF. CDR3 bases: TGTGCCAGCAGCGAACCCCTAGAGACCCAGTACTTC.

The V call is TRBV9, the J call TRBJ1-5, with D unresolved. V shed 0 bases and J shed 6 bases, with 13 bases lying between them. Germline CDR1 and CDR2: SGDLS and YYNGEE. There are 15 residues in the CDR3. The CDR3 nucleotides are TGTGCCAGCAGCGTAGGCCCGGATTTAAGTCAGCCCCAGCATTTT. This sequence encodes CASSVGPDLSQPQHF.

This chain connects TRBV11-2 to TRBJ2-1, with D tentatively TRBD1 (6 bases). V gave up 5 bases and J gave up 4 bases, with 12 bases separating them. The CDR3 consists of 14 residues. Per germline, CDR1 SGHAT and CDR2 FQNNGV. The DNA of the CDR3 is TGTGCCAGCAGCCCTAGGACAGAATACAATGAGCAGTTCTTC. Translated, it gives CASSPRTEYNEQFF.